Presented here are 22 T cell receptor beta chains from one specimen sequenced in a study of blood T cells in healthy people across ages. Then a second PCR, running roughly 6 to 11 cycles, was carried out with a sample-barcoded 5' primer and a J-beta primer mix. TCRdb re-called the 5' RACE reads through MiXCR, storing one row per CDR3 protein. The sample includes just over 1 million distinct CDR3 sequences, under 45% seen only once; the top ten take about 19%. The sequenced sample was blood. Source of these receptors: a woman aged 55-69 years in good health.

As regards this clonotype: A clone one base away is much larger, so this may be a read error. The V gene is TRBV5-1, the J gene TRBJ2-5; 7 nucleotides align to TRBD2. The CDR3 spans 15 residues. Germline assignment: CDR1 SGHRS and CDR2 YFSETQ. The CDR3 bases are TGCGTCAGCAGCCCTGGAGCTAGCGGAAAAGAGACCCAGTACTTC. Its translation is CVSSPGASGKETQYF.

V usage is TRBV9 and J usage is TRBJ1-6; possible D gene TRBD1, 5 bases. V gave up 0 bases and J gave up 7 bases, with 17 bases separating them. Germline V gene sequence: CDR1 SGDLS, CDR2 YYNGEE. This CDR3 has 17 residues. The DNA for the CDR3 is TGTGCCAGCAGCGTAGACGGCAGGGCGGTCCCAAATTCACCCCTCCACTTT. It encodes CASSVDGRAVPNSPLHF.

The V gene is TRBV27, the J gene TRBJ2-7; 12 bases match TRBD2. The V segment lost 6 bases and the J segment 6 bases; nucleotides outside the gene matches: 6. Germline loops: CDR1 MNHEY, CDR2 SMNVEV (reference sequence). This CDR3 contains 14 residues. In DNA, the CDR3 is TGTGCCAGCAGACTAGCGGGAGGACGATCCGAGCAGTACTTC. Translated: CASRLAGGRSEQYF.

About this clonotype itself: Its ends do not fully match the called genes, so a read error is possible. Here the CDR3 DNA reads TGTACCAGCAGTTTAGCGCGGCTAGCGGTCCCCCGAAGGGATACGCAGTATTTT. Amino acids: CTSSLARLAVPRRDTQYF. This rearrangement joins TRBV12-3 or TRBV12-4 to TRBJ2-3; TRBD2 matches 7 bases. This CDR3 has 18 residues.

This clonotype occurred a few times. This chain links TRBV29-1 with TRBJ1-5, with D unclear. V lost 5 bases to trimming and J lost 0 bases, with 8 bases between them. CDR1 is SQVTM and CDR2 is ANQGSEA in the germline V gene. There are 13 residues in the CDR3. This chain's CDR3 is CSVQHDSNQPQHF. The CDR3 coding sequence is TGCAGCGTTCAACATGATAGCAATCAGCCCCAGCATTTT.

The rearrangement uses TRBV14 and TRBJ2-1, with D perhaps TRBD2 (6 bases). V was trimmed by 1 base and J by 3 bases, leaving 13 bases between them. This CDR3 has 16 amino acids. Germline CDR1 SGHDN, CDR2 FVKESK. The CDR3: CASSQATSRYYNEQFF. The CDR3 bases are TGTGCCAGCAGCCAAGCTACTAGCCGATACTACAATGAGCAGTTCTTC.

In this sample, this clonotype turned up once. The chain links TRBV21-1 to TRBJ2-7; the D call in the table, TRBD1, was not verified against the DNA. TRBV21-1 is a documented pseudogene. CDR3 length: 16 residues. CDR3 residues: CACSKVRGTGSYEQYF. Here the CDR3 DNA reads TGTGCCTGCAGCAAAGTCCGCGGGACAGGTTCCTACGAGCAGTACTTC.

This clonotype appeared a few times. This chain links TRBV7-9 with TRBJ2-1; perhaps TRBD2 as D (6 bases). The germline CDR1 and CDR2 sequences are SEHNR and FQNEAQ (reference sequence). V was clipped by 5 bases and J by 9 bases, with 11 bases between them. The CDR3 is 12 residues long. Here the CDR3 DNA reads TGTGCCAGCAGCCCTAGCGTTGGTGAGCAGTTCTTC. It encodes CASSPSVGEQFF.

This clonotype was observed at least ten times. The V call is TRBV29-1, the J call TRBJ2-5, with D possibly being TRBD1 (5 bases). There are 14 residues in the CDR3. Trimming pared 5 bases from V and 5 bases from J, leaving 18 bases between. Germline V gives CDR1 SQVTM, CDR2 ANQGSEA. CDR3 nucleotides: TGCAGCGTTCAAAAACAGGTCAATTGGGAGACCCAGTACTTC. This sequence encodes CSVQKQVNWETQYF.

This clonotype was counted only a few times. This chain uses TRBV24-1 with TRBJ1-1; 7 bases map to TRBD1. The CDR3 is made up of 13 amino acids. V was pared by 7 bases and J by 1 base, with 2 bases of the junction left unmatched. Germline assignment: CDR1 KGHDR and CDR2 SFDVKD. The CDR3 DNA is TGTGCCACCAGAGGACAGGCGAACACTGAAGCTTTCTTT. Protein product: CATRGQANTEAFF.

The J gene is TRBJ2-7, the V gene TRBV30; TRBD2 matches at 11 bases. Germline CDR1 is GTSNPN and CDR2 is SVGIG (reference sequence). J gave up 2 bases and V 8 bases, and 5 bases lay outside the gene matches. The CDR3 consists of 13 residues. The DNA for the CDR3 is TGTGCCGGGACTAGCGGATACACCTACGAGCAGTACTTC. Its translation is CAGTSGYTYEQYF.

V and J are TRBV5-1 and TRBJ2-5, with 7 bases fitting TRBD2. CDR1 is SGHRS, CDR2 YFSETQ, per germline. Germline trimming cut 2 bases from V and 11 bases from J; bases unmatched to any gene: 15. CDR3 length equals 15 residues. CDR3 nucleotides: TGCGCCAGCAGCTTCGAAGCGGGAAGTTACAATGAGCAGTACTTC. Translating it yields CASSFEAGSYNEQYF.

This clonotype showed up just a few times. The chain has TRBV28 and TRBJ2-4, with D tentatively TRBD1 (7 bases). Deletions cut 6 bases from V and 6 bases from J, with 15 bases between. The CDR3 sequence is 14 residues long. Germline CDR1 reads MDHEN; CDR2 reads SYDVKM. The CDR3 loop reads CASRTTGRRNIQYF. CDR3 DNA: TGTGCCAGCAGAACGACAGGGAGGAGAAACATTCAGTACTTC.

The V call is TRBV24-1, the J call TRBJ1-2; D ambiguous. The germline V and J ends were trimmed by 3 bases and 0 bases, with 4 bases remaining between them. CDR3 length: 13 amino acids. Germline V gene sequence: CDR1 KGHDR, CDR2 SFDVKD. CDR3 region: CATSDRANYGYTF. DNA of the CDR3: TGTGCCACCAGTGATAGAGCTAACTATGGCTACACCTTC.

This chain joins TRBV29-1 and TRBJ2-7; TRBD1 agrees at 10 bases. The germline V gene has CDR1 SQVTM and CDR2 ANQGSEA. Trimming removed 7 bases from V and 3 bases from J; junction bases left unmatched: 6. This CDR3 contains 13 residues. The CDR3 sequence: CSGGGQGGYEQYF. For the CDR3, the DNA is TGCAGCGGGGGCGGACAGGGGGGCTACGAGCAGTACTTC.

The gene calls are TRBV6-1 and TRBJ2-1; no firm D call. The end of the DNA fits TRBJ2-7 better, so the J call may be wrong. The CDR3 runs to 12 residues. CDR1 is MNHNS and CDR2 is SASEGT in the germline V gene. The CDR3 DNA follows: TGTGCCAGCAGGGAGCCCAGGAATGAGCAGTACTTC. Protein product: CASREPRNEQYF.

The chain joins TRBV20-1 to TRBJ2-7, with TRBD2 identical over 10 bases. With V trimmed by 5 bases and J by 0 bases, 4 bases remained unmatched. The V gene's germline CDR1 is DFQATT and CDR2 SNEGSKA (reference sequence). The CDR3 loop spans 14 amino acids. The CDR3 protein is CSAAGTSVSYEQYF. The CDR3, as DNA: TGCAGTGCTGCCGGGACTAGCGTCTCCTACGAGCAGTACTTC.

The CDR3 DNA is TGCAGTGCTAAAACCATAAGTGCGAACACTGAAGCTTTCTTT. Protein product: CSAKTISANTEAFF. This rearrangement joins TRBV20-1 to TRBJ1-1; no clear D. Per germline, CDR1 DFQATT and CDR2 SNEGSKA (reference sequence). Trimming stripped 4 bases from V and 1 base from J, with 13 bases between. The CDR3 runs 14 residues.

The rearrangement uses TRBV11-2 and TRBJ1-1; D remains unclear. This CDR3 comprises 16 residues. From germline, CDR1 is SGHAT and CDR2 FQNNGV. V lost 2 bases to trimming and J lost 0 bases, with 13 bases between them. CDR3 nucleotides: TGTGCCAGCAGCTTATTTTTAGGTACGATGAACACTGAAGCTTTCTTT. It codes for CASSLFLGTMNTEAFF.

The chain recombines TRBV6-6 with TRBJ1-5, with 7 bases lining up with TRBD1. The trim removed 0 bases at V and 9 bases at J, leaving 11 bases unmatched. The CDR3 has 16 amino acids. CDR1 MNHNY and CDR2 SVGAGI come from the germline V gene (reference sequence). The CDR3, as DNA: TGTGCCAGCAGTTACTCGAAGGGGGCTGGACCGGGGCCCCAGCATTTT. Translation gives CASSYSKGAGPGPQHF.

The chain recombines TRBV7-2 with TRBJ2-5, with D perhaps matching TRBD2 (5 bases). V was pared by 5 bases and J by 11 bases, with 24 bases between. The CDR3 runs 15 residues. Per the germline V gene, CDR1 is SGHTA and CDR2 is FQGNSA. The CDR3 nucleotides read TGTGCCAGCAGCGCGCCCGGGATGCGGTACAATGAGCAGTACTTC. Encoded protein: CASSAPGMRYNEQYF.

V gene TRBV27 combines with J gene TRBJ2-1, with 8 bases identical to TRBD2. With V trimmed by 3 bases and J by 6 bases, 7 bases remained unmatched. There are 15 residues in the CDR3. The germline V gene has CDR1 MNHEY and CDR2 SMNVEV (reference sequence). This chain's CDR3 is CASSLGTSVRNEQFF. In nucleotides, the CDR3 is TGTGCCAGCAGTTTGGGGACTAGTGTTCGCAATGAGCAGTTCTTC.